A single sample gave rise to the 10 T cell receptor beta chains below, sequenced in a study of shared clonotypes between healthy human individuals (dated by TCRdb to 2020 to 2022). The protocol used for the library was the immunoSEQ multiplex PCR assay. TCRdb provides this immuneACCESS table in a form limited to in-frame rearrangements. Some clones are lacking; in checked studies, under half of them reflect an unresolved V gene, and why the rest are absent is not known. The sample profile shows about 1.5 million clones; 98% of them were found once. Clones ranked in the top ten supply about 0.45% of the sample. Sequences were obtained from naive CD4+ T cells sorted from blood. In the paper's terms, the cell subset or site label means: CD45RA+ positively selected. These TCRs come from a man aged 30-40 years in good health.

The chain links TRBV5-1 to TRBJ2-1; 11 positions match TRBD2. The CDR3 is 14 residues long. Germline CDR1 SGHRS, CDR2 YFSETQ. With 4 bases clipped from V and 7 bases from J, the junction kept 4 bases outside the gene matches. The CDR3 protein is CASSVTSGINEQFF. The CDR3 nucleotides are TGCGCCAGCAGCGTGACTAGCGGGATTAATGAGCAGTTCTTC.

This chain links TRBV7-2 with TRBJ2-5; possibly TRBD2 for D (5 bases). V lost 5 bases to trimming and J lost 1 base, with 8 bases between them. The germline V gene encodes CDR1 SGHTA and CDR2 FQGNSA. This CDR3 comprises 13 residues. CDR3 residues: CASSRRGQETQYF. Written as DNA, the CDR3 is TGTGCCAGCAGCCGCCGGGGCCAAGAGACCCAGTACTTC. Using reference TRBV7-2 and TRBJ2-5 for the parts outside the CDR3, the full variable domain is GAGVSQSPSNKVTEKGKDVELRCDPISGHTALYWYRQSLGQGLEFLIYFQGNSAPDKSGLPSDRFSAERTGGSVSTLTIQRTQQEDSAVYLCASSRRGQETQYFGPGTRLLVL.

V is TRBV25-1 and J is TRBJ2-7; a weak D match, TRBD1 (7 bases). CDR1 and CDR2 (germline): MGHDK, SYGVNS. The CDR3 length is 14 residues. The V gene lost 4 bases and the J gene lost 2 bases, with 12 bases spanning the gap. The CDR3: CASSGRGQTYEQYF. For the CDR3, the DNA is TGTGCCAGCAGTGGGAGGGGGCAGACCTACGAGCAGTACTTC.

The CDR3 DNA reads TGTGCCAGCAGCTTAGTAGTGGGAAACGAGCAGTACTTC. Translation gives CASSLVVGNEQYF. This chain links TRBV11-2 with TRBJ2-7; D not certain. Per germline, CDR1 SGHAT and CDR2 FQNNGV. Deletions cut 1 base from V and 5 bases from J, with 9 bases between. The CDR3 length is 13 residues.

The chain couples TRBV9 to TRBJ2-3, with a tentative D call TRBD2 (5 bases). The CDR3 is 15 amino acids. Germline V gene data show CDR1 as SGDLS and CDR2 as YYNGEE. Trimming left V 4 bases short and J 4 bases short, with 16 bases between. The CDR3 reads CASSPQYEGSDTQYF. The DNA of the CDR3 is TGTGCCAGCAGCCCACAGTACGAGGGTTCAGATACGCAGTATTTT.

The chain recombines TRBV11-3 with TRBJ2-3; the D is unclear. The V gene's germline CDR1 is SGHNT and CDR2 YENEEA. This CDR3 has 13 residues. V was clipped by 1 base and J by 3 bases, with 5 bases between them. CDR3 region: CASSLVLTDTQYF. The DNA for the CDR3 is TGTGCCAGCAGCTTAGTTTTAACAGATACGCAGTATTTT.

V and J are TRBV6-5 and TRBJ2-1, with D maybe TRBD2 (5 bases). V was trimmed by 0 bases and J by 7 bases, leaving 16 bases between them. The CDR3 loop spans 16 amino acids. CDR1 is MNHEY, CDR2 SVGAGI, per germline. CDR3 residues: CASSYSRPARENEQFF. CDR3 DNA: TGTGCCAGCAGTTACTCGAGACCGGCGAGGGAGAATGAGCAGTTCTTC.

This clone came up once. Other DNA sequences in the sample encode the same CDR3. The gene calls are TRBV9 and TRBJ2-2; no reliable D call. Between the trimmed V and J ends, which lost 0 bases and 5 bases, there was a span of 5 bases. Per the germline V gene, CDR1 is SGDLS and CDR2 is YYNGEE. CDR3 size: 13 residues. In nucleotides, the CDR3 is TGTGCCAGCAGCGTAGGAGGTACCGGGGAGCTGTTTTTT. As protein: CASSVGGTGELFF. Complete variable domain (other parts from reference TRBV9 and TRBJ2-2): DSGVTQTPKHLITATGQRVTLRCSPRSGDLSVYWYQQSLDQGLQFLIQYYNGEERAKGNILERFSAQQFPDLHSELNLSSLELGDSALYFCASSVGGTGELFFGEGSRLTVL.

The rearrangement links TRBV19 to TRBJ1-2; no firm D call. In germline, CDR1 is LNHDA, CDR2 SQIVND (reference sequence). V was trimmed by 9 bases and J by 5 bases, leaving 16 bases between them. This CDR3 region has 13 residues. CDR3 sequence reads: CASSPLGLYGYTF. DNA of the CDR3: TGTGCCAGCTCTCCCCTGGGCCTTTATGGCTACACCTTC.

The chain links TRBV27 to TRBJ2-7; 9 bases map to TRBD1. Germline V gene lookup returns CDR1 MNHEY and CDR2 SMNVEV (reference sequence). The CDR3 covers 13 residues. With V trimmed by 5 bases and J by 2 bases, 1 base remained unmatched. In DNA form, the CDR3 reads TGTGCCAGCAGTGGGACAGGGACCTACGAGCAGTACTTC. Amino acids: CASSGTGTYEQYF.